This T cell receptor beta chain was recorded in a study of blood T cells in healthy people across ages. Using a J-beta primer mix together with a sample-barcoded 5' primer, a second PCR was run for roughly 7 to 12 cycles. TCRdb reprocessed the 5' RACE reads with MiXCR, giving one entry per CDR3 protein. The sample has about 500,000 distinct CDR3 sequences, 24% seen once. CDR3 size: 14 residues. Germline CDR1 reads MNHNS; CDR2 reads SASEGT. The V and J ends lost 4 bases and 0 bases respectively, with 9 bases between them. This clonotype was found once. These records were also assigned to another study, of T cells of mothers and their children. From that second work: Samples were obtained from three healthy Caucasian mothers and their six children.

The sequenced sample was blood. The source is a boy younger than 18 in good health. The chain joins TRBV6-1 to TRBJ1-1; D remains unclear. CDR3 sequence (DNA): TGTGCCAGCAGTGTGGGAGGATTGAACACTGAAGCTTTCTTT. This codes for CASSVGGLNTEAFF.